This entry is about one TCR beta chain. The antigen is undetermined. The study ran its PCR with 60 Vbeta and 13 Jbeta primers. Under the authors' procedure: In a later analysis, 75 million to 95 million unique TCR beta chains included roughly 11 million shared by two or more donors. Here immunoSEQ multiplex PCR was the method, and the copy in TCRdb shows in-frame clones only, minus some. From that table come the V and J calls and clone size; the DNA was used to work out D and trimming. The table shows 210,000 or so clones, with over 60% occurring only once. The data were obtained in a study of cytomegalovirus exposure and HLA in healthy donors. The study, taken as a whole, reports: Donor immune exposure was known only as CMV serostatus. Fewer N-insertions (relative to the roughly 700-donor mean) were reportedly seen in an Asian-associated ancestry cluster in a later analysis. More than 150 TCR beta chains were listed as cytomegalovirus-associated.

The CDR3 runs 16 residues. Germline CDR1 SGHNT, CDR2 YYREEE (reference sequence). The junction had 10 bases not matched to a gene; V was cut back by 0 bases and J by 7 bases. The J gene is TRBJ2-1, the V gene TRBV5-4; TRBD1 aligns across 7 bases. Sequenced material: PBMCs. This clonotype was obtained from a man aged 18 to 29 in good health and CMV-seronegative. The CDR3, as DNA: TGTGCCAGCAGCTTGGTCGCCCAGGGGGAGTTAAATGAGCAGTTCTTC. Encoded protein: CASSLVAQGELNEQFF.